These 3 T cell receptor beta chains originate from one sample sequenced in a study of response to subunit inactivated influenza vaccine. Each CDR3 protein gets one entry after TCRdb re-called the RT-PCR reads with MiXCR. This sample has 500,000 to 600,000 distinct CDR3 sequences, with roughly 15% found just once. The source material was PBMCs from blood, sampled 11 to 12 days after vaccination. The receptors derive from a man in his fifties or sixties who received an inactivated influenza vaccine.

This chain joins TRBV24-1 and TRBJ2-7, with 14 bases identical to TRBD2. Trimming took 5 bases from V and 4 from J; bases not matched to a gene: 3. The germline V gene has CDR1 KGHDR and CDR2 SFDVKD. This CDR3 region has 15 residues. The CDR3 protein is CATSGGTSGGYEQYF. CDR3 coding DNA: TGTGCCACCAGTGGAGGGACTAGCGGGGGTTACGAGCAGTACTTC.

This clonotype was observed a few times. V gene TRBV20-1 combines with J gene TRBJ2-5; TRBD1 is a possible D gene (6 bases). CDR1 and CDR2 (germline): DFQATT, SNEGSKA (reference sequence). The CDR3 totals 13 residues. V was clipped by 3 bases and J by 4 bases, with 12 bases between them. The CDR3 is CSARRDIGETQYF. In DNA form, the CDR3 reads TGCAGTGCTAGGAGGGACATCGGAGAGACCCAGTACTTC.

V usage is TRBV20-1 and J usage is TRBJ2-6; tentatively, D is TRBD2 (6 bases). This CDR3 comprises 14 residues. Germline V gene data show CDR1 as DFQATT and CDR2 as SNEGSKA (reference sequence). Deletions cut 8 bases from V and 3 bases from J, with 14 bases between. For the CDR3, the DNA is TGCAGTCCTCTACGGGGGTTTGGGGCCAACGTCCTGACTTTC. Its protein is CSPLRGFGANVLTF.